A single TCR beta chain is shown here with its context. TCRdb's copy holds only in-frame clones and misses some; the assay was immunoSEQ multiplex PCR. The sample holds 70,000 to 100,000 clones, roughly 90% seen once. Germline CDR1 is SGHTS and CDR2 is YDEGEE. This CDR3 is built from 14 residues. The ends were cut back, 4 bases at V and 7 bases at J, with 15 bases in the middle. The data were taken from a study of control samples from healthy donors and cancer patients. The chain recombines TRBV5-8 with TRBJ1-5, with D perhaps TRBD1 (5 bases). The receptor was isolated from an older woman with head and neck cancer. The material sequenced was PBMCs. Here the CDR3 DNA reads TGTGCCAGCAGCCCCTGGGGACGGTGGCAGCCCCAGCATTTT. It encodes CASSPWGRWQPQHF.